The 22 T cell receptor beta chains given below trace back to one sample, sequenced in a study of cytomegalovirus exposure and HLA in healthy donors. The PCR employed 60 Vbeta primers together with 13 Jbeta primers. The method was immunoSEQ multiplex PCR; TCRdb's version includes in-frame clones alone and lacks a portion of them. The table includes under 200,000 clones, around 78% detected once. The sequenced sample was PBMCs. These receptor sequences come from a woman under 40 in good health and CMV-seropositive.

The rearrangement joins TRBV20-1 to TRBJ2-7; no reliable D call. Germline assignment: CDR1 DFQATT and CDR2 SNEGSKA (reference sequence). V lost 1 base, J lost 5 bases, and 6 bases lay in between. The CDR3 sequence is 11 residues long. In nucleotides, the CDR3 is TGCAGTGCTAGAGTAGAGCACGAGCAGTACTTC. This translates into CSARVEHEQYF.

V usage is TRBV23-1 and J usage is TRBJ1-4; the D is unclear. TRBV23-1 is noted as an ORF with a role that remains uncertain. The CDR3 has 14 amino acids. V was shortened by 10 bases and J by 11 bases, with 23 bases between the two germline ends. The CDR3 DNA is TGCGCCATCCCCGGGAACGGCAACTTACTTAAACTGTTTTTT. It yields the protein CAIPGNGNLLKLFF.

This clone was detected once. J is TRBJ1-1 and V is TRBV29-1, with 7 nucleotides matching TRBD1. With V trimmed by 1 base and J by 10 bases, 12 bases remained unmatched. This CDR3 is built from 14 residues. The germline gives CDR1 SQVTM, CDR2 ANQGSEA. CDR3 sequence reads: CSVEGRRGLGGAFF. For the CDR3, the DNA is TGCAGCGTTGAAGGACGGAGGGGGCTTGGTGGAGCTTTCTTT.

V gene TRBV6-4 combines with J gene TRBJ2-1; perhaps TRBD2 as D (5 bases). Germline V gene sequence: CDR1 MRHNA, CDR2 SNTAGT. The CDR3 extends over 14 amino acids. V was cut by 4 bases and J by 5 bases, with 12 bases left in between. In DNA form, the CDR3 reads TGTGCCAGCAGTGTTGAGGGCGGTAACAATGAGCAGTTCTTC. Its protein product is CASSVEGGNNEQFF.

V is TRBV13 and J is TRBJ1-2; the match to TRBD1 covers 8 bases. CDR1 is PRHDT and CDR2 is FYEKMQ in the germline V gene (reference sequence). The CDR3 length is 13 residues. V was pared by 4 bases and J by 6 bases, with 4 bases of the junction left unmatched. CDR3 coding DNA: TGTGCCAGCAGCTCGACAGGGGTAGATGGCTACACCTTC. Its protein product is CASSSTGVDGYTF.

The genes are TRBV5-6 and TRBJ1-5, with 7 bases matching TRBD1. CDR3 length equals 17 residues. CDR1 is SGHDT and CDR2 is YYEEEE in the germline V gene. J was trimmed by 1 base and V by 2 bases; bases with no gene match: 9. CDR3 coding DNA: TGTGCCAGCAGCTTTTTAACAGGGGACGGGAGCAATCAGCCCCAGCATTTT. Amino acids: CASSFLTGDGSNQPQHF.

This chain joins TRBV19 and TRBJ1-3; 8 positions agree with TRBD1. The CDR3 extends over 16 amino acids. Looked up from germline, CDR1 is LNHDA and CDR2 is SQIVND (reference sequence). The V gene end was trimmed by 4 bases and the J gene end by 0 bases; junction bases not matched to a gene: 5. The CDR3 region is CASSTRDRPSGNTIYF. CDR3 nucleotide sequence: TGTGCCAGTAGTACCCGGGACAGGCCCTCTGGAAACACCATATATTTT.

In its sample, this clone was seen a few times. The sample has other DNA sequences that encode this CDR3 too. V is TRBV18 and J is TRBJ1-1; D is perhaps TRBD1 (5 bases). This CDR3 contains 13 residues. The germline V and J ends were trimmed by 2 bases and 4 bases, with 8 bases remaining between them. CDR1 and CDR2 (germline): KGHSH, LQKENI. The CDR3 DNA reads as TGTGCCAGCTCACCATCGGGGGGCACTGAAGCTTTCTTT. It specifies CASSPSGGTEAFF.

The CDR3 sequence: CASSQSPGGNEQFF. CDR3 coding DNA: TGCGCCAGCAGCCAAAGCCCCGGGGGCAATGAGCAGTTCTTC. The gene calls are TRBV4-3 and TRBJ2-1; D is possibly TRBD2 (6 bases). This CDR3 spans 14 amino acids. From germline, CDR1 is LGHNA and CDR2 YSLEER. V was pared by 2 bases and J by 6 bases, with 11 bases between.

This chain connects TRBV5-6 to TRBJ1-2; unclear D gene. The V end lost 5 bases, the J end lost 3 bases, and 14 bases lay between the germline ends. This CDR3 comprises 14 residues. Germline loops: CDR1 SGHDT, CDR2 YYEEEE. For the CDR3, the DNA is TGTGCCAGCAGGGGGTGGATGCGGGACTATGGCTACACCTTC. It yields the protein CASRGWMRDYGYTF.

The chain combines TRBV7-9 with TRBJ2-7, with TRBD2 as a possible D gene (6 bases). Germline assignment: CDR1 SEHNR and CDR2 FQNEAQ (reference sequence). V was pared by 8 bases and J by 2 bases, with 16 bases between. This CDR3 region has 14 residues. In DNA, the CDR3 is TGTGCCAGCGGACCGGGTAGCGGACCCTACGAGCAGTACTTC. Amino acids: CASGPGSGPYEQYF.

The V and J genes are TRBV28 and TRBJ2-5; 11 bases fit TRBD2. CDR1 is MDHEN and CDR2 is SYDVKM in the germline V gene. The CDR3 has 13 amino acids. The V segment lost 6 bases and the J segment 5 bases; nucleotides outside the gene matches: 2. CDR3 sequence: CASRLAGVETQYF. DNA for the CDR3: TGTGCCAGCAGACTAGCGGGGGTGGAGACCCAGTACTTC.

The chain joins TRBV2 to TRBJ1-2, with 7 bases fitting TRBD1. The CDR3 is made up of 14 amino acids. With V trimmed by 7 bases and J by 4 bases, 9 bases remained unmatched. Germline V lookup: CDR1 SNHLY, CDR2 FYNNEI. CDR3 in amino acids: CASKITGESYGYTF. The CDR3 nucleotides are TGTGCCAGCAAAATTACAGGGGAAAGCTATGGCTACACCTTC. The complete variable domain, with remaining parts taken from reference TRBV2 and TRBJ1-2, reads EPEVTQTPSHQVTQMGQEVILRCVPISNHLYFYWYRQILGQKVEFLVSFYNNEISEKSEIFDDQFSVERPDGSNFTLKIRSTKLEDSAMYFCASKITGESYGYTFGSGTRLTVV.

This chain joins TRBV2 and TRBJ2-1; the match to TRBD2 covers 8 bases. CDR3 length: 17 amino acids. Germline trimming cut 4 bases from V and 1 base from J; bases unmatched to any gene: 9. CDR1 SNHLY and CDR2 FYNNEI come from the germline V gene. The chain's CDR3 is CASSGLAGWFSYNEQFF. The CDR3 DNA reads TGTGCCAGCAGTGGGCTAGCGGGCTGGTTTTCCTACAATGAGCAGTTCTTC.

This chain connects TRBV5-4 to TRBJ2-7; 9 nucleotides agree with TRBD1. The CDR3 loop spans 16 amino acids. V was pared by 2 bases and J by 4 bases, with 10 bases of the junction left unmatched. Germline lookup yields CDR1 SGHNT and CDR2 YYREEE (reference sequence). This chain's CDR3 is CASSFSVTGGFYEQYF. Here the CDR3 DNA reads TGTGCCAGCAGCTTCTCCGTGACAGGGGGTTTTTACGAGCAGTACTTC.

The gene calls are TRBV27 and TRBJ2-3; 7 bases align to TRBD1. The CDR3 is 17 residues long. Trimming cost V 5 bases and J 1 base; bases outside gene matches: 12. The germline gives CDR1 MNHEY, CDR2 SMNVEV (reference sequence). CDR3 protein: CASSTTTPGQGTDTQYF. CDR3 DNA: TGTGCCAGCAGTACCACAACTCCCGGACAGGGCACAGATACGCAGTATTTT.

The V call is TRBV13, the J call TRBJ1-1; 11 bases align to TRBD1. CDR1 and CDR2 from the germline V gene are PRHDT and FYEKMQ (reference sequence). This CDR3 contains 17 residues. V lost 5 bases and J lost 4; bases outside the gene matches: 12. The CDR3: CASSPGQGGWRGTEAFF. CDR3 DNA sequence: TGTGCCAGCAGCCCGGGACAGGGGGGGTGGCGGGGCACTGAAGCTTTCTTT.

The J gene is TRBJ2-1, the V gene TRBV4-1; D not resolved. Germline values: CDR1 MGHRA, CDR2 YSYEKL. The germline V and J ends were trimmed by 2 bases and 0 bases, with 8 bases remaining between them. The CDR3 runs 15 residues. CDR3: CASSQMSGSYNEQFF. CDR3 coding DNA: TGCGCCAGCAGCCAAATGTCGGGCTCCTACAATGAGCAGTTCTTC.

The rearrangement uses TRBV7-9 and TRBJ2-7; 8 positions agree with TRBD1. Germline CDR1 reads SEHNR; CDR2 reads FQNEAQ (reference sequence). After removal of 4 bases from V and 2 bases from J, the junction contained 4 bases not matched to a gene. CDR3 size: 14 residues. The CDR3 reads CASSSDRGAYEQYF. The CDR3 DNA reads TGTGCCAGCAGCTCTGACAGGGGCGCCTACGAGCAGTACTTC. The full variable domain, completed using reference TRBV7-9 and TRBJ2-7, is DTGVSQNPRHKITKRGQNVTFRCDPISEHNRLYWYRQTLGQGPEFLTYFQNEAQLEKSRLLSDRFSAERPKGSFSTLEIQRTEQGDSAMYLCASSSDRGAYEQYFGPGTRLTVT.

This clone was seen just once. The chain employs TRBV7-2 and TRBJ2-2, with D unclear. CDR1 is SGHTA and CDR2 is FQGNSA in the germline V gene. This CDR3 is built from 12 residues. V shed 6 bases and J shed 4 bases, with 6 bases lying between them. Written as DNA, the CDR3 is TGTGCCAGCAGGTCCTTCACCGGGGAGCTGTTTTTT. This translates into CASRSFTGELFF.

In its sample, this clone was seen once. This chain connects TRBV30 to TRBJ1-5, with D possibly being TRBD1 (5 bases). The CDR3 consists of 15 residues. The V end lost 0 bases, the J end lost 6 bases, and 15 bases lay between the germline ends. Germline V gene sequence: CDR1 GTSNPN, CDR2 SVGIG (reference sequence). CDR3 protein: CAWSVRGWGGQPQHF. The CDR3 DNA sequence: TGTGCCTGGAGTGTACGGGGGTGGGGAGGTCAGCCCCAGCATTTT.

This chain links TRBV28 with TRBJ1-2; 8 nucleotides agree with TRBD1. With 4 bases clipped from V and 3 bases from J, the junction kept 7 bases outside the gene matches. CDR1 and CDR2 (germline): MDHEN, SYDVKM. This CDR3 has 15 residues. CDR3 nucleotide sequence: TGTGCCAGCAGTTCGACAGGGGAAGTTTACTATGGCTACACCTTC. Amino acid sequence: CASSSTGEVYYGYTF.